Listed below are T cell receptor beta chains from one sample, sequenced in a study of blood T cell repertoires in COVID-19. Produced via immunoSEQ multiplex PCR; TCRdb's table is partial and in-frame only. Altogether about 160,000 clones are present, approximately 78% being singletons, with the ten largest covering under 13%. The sample consisted of peripheral blood. The source of these receptors is a human donor in a cohort sampled during active COVID-19. Each CDR3 is given with its conserved first and last residue. A D gene is named only where the DNA matches it firmly. Some rows mark clone size as missing; the rest say once, few, many or name a class of expanded clone.

d_call	j_call	v_call	clone_size	cdr3_nt	cdr3_aa
-	TRBJ2-2	TRBV4-1	-	TGCGCCAGCAGCCAAGATGTTCCGGCAGGGGCGAACACCGGGGAGCTGTTTTTT	CASSQDVPAGANTGELFF
TRBD1	TRBJ2-2	TRBV2	-	TGTGCCAGCAGCCGAAGGAGACAGGGGGTCTCGAACACCGGGGAGCTGTTTTTT	CASSRRRQGVSNTGELFF
-	TRBJ1-2	TRBV12-3/TRBV12-4	-	TGTGCCAGCAGCCTGACTAAAAACTATGGCTACACCTTC	CASSLTKNYGYTF
TRBD2	TRBJ2-3	TRBV11-1	-	TGTGCCAGCAGCTCCTTGTCAGGGAGGGGCACAGATACGCAGTATTTT	CASSSLSGRGTDTQYF
TRBD2	TRBJ2-4	TRBV28	once	TGTGCCAGCACCGTTAGCGGGGGAGCCAAAAACATTCAGTACTTC	CASTVSGGAKNIQYF
TRBD2	TRBJ2-7	TRBV2	-	TGTGCCAGCAGTGAGCGGGGGGAGTACGAGCAGTACTTC	CASSERGEYEQYF
TRBD1	TRBJ1-5	TRBV7-2	-	TGTGCCAGCAGCTTGACCGGGACAGGGGGCTATCAGCCCCAGCATTTT	CASSLTGTGGYQPQHF
-	TRBJ1-2	TRBV6-6	-	TGTGCCAGCAGGGCTTATGTTGGGGGCCTCTATGGCTACACCTTC	CASRAYVGGLYGYTF
-	TRBJ1-2	TRBV2	few	TGTGCCAGCAGTGAAATGGGAGTCGGCGGCTACACCTTC	CASSEMGVGGYTF
-	TRBJ1-1	TRBV19	-	TGTGCCAGTAGTATACTTAGCCCCACTGAAGCTTTCTTT	CASSILSPTEAFF
-	TRBJ1-5	TRBV5-5	once	TGTGCCAGCAGCTTGGTATCGTCTCAGGGCTATCAGCCCCAGCATTTT	CASSLVSSQGYQPQHF
TRBD2	TRBJ2-7	TRBV4-3	-	TGCGCCCGGCGGGCTAGCGGTATTCACTTC	CARRASGIHF
TRBD1	TRBJ2-7	TRBV3-1/TRBV3-2	-	TGTGCCAGCAGCCATCGGACAGGGAACTACGAGCAGTACTTC	CASSHRTGNYEQYF
-	TRBJ1-2	TRBV27	once	TGTGCCAGCAGTTTATTTGGCGGAACAGGGGGCTACACCTTC	CASSLFGGTGGYTF
-	TRBJ1-1	TRBV5-3	once	TGTGCCAGAAGCTTGGAGGGCACAGGGTACACTGAAGCTTTCTTT	CARSLEGTGYTEAFF
TRBD1	TRBJ2-7	TRBV20-1	-	TGCAGTGCCAGTGACAGGGCCCTGTACTTC	CSASDRALYF
-	TRBJ2-5	TRBV7-2	-	TGTGCCAGCACCTCAGGGATTAACCAAGAGACCCAGTACTTC	CASTSGINQETQYF
-	TRBJ1-2	TRBV6-2/TRBV6-3	-	TGTGCCAGCAGTTACGTCAGGGCAGCCGCCTTTTATGGCTACACCTTC	CASSYVRAAAFYGYTF
-	TRBJ2-5	TRBV3-1/TRBV3-2	-	TGTGCCAGCAGCCAAGATTGGGGCCAGGAGACCCAGTACTTC	CASSQDWGQETQYF
TRBD2	TRBJ2-1	TRBV27	-	TGTGCCAGCAGTCGACTAGCGGAAGGGAATGAGCAGTTCTTC	CASSRLAEGNEQFF
-	TRBJ2-1	TRBV7-2	-	TGTGCCAGCAGCCTGGTCAGTGAGCAGTTCTTC	CASSLVSEQFF
-	TRBJ1-3	TRBV15	-	TGTGCCACCAGCAGAGATCCGAGTCGGGCCATATATTTT	CATSRDPSRAIYF
TRBD2	TRBJ2-7	TRBV11-2	-	TGTGCCAGCAGCTTGCTAGCGGGAGTTTCCTACGAGCAGTACTTC	CASSLLAGVSYEQYF
-	TRBJ1-1	TRBV21-1	few	TGTGCCAGCAGCACCTACGCCGAGGGCACTGAAGCTTTCTTT	CASSTYAEGTEAFF
-	TRBJ1-2	TRBV12-5	-	TGTGCTAGTGGTAGGGACTTCGATGGCTACACCTTC	CASGRDFDGYTF
TRBD2	TRBJ2-3	TRBV19	once	TGTGCCAGCAGCGGGAGGGAGGGAGATACGCAGTATTTT	CASSGREGDTQYF
-	TRBJ2-7	TRBV5-1	-	TGCGCCAGCAGCTTGGTAGCGGGACAGACCTACGAGCAGTACTTC	CASSLVAGQTYEQYF
-	TRBJ1-3	TRBV9	-	TGTGCCAGCAGTCGACTCTCTGGAAACACCATATATTTT	CASSRLSGNTIYF
-	TRBJ2-3	TRBV14	-	TGTGCCAGCAGCCAAGATTTCTTGTTCACAGATACGCAGTATTTT	CASSQDFLFTDTQYF
TRBD1	TRBJ2-1	TRBV6-5	-	TGTGCCAGCAACCGGGACAGGGTGGTAAATGAGCAGTTCTTC	CASNRDRVVNEQFF
TRBD1	TRBJ1-3	TRBV18	-	TGTGCCAGCTCACCAGGGACAGAAGGAAACACCATATATTTT	CASSPGTEGNTIYF
TRBD1	TRBJ1-5	TRBV11-2	-	TGTGCCAGCAGCCCCACCAACCTGGACAGGGGGACTCAGCCCCAGCATTTT	CASSPTNLDRGTQPQHF
-	TRBJ2-4	TRBV11-2	-	TGTGCCAGCAGCGCCTCGGGGGCCAAAAACATTCAGTACTTC	CASSASGAKNIQYF
TRBD1	TRBJ2-7	TRBV6-5	-	TGTGCCAGCAGTTACTCCTCGGGACAGGGAGGGGAGCAGTACTTC	CASSYSSGQGGEQYF
-	TRBJ1-6	TRBV6-5	-	TGTGCCAGCAGTTACGGCTGGGGCAGCAATAATTCACCCCTCCACTTT	CASSYGWGSNNSPLHF
-	TRBJ1-1	TRBV3-1/TRBV3-2	-	TGTGCCAGCAGCCAAGGCGCTTTCGGAGCTTTCTTT	CASSQGAFGAFF
-	TRBJ1-1	TRBV6-5	once	TGTGCCAGCAGTTACTCCGGCAGGGGCACTGAAGCTTTCTTT	CASSYSGRGTEAFF
-	TRBJ1-1	TRBV18	-	TGTGCCAGCTCACTTCTGGGCCCGAACACTGAAGCTTTCTTT	CASSLLGPNTEAFF
-	TRBJ2-3	TRBV10-1	few	TGCGCCAGCAGTGATCAAGATACGCAGTATTTT	CASSDQDTQYF
-	TRBJ1-6	TRBV7-9	-	TGTGCCAGCAGCGACAGGACAGTAGGTTCACCCCTCCACTTT	CASSDRTVGSPLHF
-	TRBJ2-6	TRBV19	-	TGTGCCAGTACCATAACTGGTGTGGGGGCCAACGTCCTGACTTTC	CASTITGVGANVLTF
-	TRBJ2-3	TRBV6-5	-	TGTGCCAGCAGAAATAAAAGGGGAGATACGCAGTATTTT	CASRNKRGDTQYF
-	TRBJ1-4	TRBV2	many	TGTGCCAGCACTACTGAGGAGGGTTTCTCGGATGAAAAACTGTTTTTT	CASTTEEGFSDEKLFF
TRBD2	TRBJ2-2	TRBV6-6	-	TGTGCCAGCAGTTCACGGGAGGAGAACACCGGGGAGCTGTTTTTT	CASSSREENTGELFF
-	TRBJ2-5	TRBV7-2	-	TGTGCCAGCAGCCCCCCGGGTCCCCAAGAGACCCAGTACTTC	CASSPPGPQETQYF
-	TRBJ1-1	TRBV10-1	-	TGCGCCAGCAGTGCCACTAACTCGGCGGGGGCTGAAGCTTTCTTT	CASSATNSAGAEAFF
-	TRBJ2-3	TRBV27	-	TGTGCCAGCAGTCCCCGGGGGGCGGGGGGCACAGATACGCAGTATTTT	CASSPRGAGGTDTQYF
TRBD1	TRBJ1-2	TRBV6-5	-	TGTGCCAGCAGTTACACAAGGACAGGAGGAGGCTATGGCTACACCTTC	CASSYTRTGGGYGYTF
TRBD2	TRBJ2-5	TRBV13	-	TGTGCCAGCAGCTTATCGGTCACTAGCGGGGGAGAGACCCAGTACTTC	CASSLSVTSGGETQYF
TRBD2	TRBJ2-7	TRBV7-8	-	TGTGCCACCTCAGCTTATCCGACTAGCGGGAACCCCTACGAGCAGTACTTC	CATSAYPTSGNPYEQYF
-	TRBJ2-3	TRBV21-1	-	TGTGCCAGCTGCACAGGATTAAGCACAGATACGCAGTATTTT	CASCTGLSTDTQYF
-	TRBJ2-1	TRBV6-6	-	TGTGCCAGCAGTCACCAACGGGCGGGGAGCTCCTACAATGAGCAGTTCTTC	CASSHQRAGSSYNEQFF
TRBD1	TRBJ2-7	TRBV27	-	TGTGCCAGCAGTCCGACTCTTACAGGGGGCGGGTACGAGCAGTACTTC	CASSPTLTGGGYEQYF
TRBD2	TRBJ2-1	TRBV29-1	-	TGCAGCGTTGCGTCGGGAGGGCCGTACAATGAGCAGTTCTTC	CSVASGGPYNEQFF